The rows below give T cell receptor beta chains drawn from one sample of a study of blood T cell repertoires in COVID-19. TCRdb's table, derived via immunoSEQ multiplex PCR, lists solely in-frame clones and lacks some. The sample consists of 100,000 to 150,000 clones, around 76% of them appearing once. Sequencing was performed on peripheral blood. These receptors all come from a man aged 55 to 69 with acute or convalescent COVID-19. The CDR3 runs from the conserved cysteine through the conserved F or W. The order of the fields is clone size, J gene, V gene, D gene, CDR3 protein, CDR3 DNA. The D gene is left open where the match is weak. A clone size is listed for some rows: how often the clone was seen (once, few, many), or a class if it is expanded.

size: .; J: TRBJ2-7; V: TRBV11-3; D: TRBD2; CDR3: CASRSRHAGGPYEQYF; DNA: TGTGCCAGCAGATCCCGTCACGCGGGAGGGCCCTACGAGCAGTACTTC
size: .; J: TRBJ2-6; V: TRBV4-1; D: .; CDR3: CASSLWASGANVLTF; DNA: TGCGCCAGCAGCCTGTGGGCCTCTGGGGCCAACGTCCTGACTTTC
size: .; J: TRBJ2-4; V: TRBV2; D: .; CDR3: CASSAGHLAKNIQYF; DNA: TGTGCCAGCAGTGCTGGGCACTTAGCCAAAAACATTCAGTACTTC
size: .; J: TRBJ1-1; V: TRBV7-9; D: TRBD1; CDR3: CASSKGQPGPEAFF; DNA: TGTGCCAGCAGCAAGGGACAGCCTGGCCCTGAAGCTTTCTTT
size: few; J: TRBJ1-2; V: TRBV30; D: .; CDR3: CAWSPGIGYTF; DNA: TGTGCCTGGAGCCCGGGTATCGGCTACACCTTC
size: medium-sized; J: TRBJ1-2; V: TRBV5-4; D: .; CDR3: CASSLAGGEGNYGYTF; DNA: TGTGCCAGCAGCTTGGCCGGAGGGGAGGGGAACTATGGCTACACCTTC
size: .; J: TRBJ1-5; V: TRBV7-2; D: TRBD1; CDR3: CASSYRQGDNQPQHF; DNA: TGTGCCAGCAGTTACCGACAGGGTGACAATCAGCCCCAGCATTTT
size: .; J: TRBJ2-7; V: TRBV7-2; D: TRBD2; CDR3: CASSSLAVSSYEQYF; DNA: TGTGCCAGCAGCTCCCTAGCGGTAAGCTCCTACGAGCAGTACTTC
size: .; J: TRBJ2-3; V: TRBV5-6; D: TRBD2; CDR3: CASSSGLAGGSVTDTQYF; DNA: TGTGCCAGCAGCTCGGGACTAGCGGGGGGATCTGTCACAGATACGCAGTATTTT
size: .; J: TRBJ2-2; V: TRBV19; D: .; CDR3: CASSTAPGGELFF; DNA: TGTGCCAGTAGCACGGCGCCAGGAGGGGAGCTGTTTTTT
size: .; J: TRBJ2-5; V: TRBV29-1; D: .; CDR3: CSARKAGETQYF; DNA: TGCAGCGCCCGAAAGGCGGGAGAGACCCAGTACTTC
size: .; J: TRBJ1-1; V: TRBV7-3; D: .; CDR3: CASSSPPGEAFF; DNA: TGTGCCAGCAGCTCCCCTCCCGGTGAAGCTTTCTTT
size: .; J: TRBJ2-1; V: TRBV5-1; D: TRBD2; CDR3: CASSRGTSGSRLSPRNYNEQFF; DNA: TGCGCCAGCAGCCGGGGGACTAGCGGGAGTAGGTTGTCACCCCGAAATTACAATGAGCAGTTCTTC
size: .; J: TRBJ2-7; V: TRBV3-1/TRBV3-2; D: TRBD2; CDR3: CASSQVAGVGEQYF; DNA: TGTGCCAGCAGCCAAGTAGCGGGGGTGGGCGAGCAGTACTTC
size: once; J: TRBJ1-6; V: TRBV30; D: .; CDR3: CASDTDNSPLHF; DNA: TGTGCCTCCGACACAGATAATTCACCCCTCCACTTT
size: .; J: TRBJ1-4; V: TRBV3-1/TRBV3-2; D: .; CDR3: CASSQMAINEKLFF; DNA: TGTGCCAGCAGCCAGATGGCCATTAATGAAAAACTGTTTTTT
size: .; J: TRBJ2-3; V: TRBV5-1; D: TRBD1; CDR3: CASSLTLAGQDTDTQYF; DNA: TGCGCCAGCAGCTTGACACTGGCGGGACAGGACACAGATACGCAGTATTTT
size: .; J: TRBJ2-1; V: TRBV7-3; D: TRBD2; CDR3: CASSSISGGAGEQFF; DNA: TGTGCCAGCAGCTCAATTAGCGGGGGGGCCGGTGAGCAGTTCTTC
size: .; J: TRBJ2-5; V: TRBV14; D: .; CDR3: CASSRGRGVAETQYF; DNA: TGTGCCAGCAGCAGAGGGAGGGGGGTTGCGGAGACCCAGTACTTC
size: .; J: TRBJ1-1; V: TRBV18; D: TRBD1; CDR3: CASSPTTGGSAEAFF; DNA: TGTGCCAGCTCACCTACAACAGGGGGGTCCGCTGAAGCTTTCTTT
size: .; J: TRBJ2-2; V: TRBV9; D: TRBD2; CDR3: CASSVGGTSGGLANTGELFF; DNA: TGTGCCAGCAGCGTTGGCGGGACTAGCGGGGGTCTCGCGAACACCGGGGAGCTGTTTTTT
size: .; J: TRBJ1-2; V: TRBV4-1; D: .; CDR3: CASSQEQGTYGYTF; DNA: TGCGCCAGCAGCCAAGAACAGGGAACATATGGCTACACCTTC
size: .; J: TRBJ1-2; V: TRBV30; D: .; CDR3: CASSSGTTNYGYTF; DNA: TGTGCCTCCTCATCTGGGACTACTAACTATGGCTACACCTTC
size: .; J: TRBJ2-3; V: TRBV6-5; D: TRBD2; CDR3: CAIHSGRGRTDTQYF; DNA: TGTGCCATACATAGCGGGAGGGGTCGGACAGATACGCAGTATTTT
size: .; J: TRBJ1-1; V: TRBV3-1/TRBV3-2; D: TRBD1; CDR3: CASSPQGANTEAFF; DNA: TGTGCCAGCAGTCCACAGGGGGCTAACACTGAAGCTTTCTTT
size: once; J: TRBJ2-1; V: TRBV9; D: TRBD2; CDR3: CASSVTSGRGGNEQFF; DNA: TGTGCCAGCAGCGTCACTAGCGGGAGGGGAGGTAATGAGCAGTTCTTC
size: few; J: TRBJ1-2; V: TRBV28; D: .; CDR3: CASSLYLERRLDYGYTF; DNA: TGTGCCAGCAGTTTATATTTGGAGAGGCGGTTAGACTATGGCTACACCTTC
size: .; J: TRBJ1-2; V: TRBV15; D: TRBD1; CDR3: CATSGDGQGTYGYTF; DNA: TGTGCCACCAGCGGCGATGGACAGGGGACTTATGGCTACACCTTC
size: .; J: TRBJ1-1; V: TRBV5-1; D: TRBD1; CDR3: CASSLGQGAVTEAFF; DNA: TGCGCCAGCAGCTTGGGACAGGGGGCGGTCACTGAAGCTTTCTTT
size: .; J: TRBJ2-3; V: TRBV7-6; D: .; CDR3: CASSFRGSTDTQYF; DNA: TGTGCCAGCAGCTTTCGGGGGAGCACAGATACGCAGTATTTT
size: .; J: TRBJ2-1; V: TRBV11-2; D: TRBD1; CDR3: CASSDLDRGQFNEQFF; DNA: TGTGCCAGCAGCGATCTCGACAGGGGGCAATTCAATGAGCAGTTCTTC
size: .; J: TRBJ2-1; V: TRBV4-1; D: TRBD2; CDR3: CASSQDAKLAFRNEQFF; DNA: TGCGCCAGCAGCCAAGATGCAAAACTAGCGTTCAGGAATGAGCAGTTCTTC
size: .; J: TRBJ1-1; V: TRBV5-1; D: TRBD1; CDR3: CASSTGQGWSTEAFF; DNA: TGCGCCAGCAGCACAGGACAGGGATGGTCCACTGAAGCTTTCTTT
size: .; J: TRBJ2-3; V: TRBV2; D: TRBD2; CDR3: CASNRGELDTQYF; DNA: TGTGCCAGCAACCGGGGGGAATTAGATACGCAGTATTTT
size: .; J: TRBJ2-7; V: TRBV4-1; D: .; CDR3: CASSQALRGEQYF; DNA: TGCGCCAGCAGCCAAGCCTTAAGGGGCGAGCAGTACTTC
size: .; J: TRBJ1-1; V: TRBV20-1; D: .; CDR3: CSARVVSEAFF; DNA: TGCAGTGCTAGAGTTGTCTCTGAAGCTTTCTTT
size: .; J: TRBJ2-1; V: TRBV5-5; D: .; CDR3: CASSLSLTEQFF; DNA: TGTGCCAGCAGCCTTAGCCTCACTGAGCAGTTCTTC
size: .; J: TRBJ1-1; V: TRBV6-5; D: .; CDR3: CATTRMGGMNTEAFF; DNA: TGTGCCACCACCCGAATGGGGGGGATGAACACTGAAGCTTTCTTT
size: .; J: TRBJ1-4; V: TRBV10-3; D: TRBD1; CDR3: CAISEIQGAFEKLFF; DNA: TGTGCCATCAGTGAAATACAGGGGGCATTTGAAAAACTGTTTTTT
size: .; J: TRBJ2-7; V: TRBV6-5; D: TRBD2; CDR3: CASSPTSATYEQYF; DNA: TGTGCCAGCAGCCCGACTAGCGCAACCTACGAGCAGTACTTC
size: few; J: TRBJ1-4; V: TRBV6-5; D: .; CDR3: CATRQGIWGNEGLFF; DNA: TGTGCCACGCGCCAGGGAATCTGGGGAAATGAAGGACTGTTTTTT
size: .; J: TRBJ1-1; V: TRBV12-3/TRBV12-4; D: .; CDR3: CASSMNTEAFF; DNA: TGTGCCTCCAGTATGAACACTGAAGCTTTCTTT
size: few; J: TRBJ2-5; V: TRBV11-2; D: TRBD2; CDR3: CASSLDIAGGQKTQYF; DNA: TGTGCCAGCAGCTTAGATATAGCGGGGGGGCAAAAGACCCAGTACTTC
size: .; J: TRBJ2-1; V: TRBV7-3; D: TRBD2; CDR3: CASGVAGGNNEQFF; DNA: TGTGCCAGCGGCGTAGCGGGGGGTAACAATGAGCAGTTCTTC
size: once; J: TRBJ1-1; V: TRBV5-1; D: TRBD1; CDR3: CASSTSTGGTEAFF; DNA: TGCGCCAGCAGCACATCGACAGGGGGCACTGAAGCTTTCTTT
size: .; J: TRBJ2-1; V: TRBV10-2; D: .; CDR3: CASSLPGVDEQFF; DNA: TGCGCCAGCAGTCTCCCCGGGGTAGATGAGCAGTTCTTC
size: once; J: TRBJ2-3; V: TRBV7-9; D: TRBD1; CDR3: CASSSDRPSTDTQYF; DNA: TGTGCCAGCAGCTCGGACAGGCCTAGCACAGATACGCAGTATTTT
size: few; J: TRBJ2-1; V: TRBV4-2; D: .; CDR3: CASSQVQIGGEQFF; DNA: TGTGCCAGCAGCCAAGTCCAGATAGGGGGTGAGCAGTTCTTC
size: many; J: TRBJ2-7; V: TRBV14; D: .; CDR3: CASSLQYYEQYF; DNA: TGTGCCAGCAGCTTACAGTACTACGAGCAGTACTTC
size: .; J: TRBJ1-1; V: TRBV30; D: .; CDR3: CAWSVPRQRNTEAFF; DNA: TGTGCCTGGAGTGTACCCCGGCAGCGGAACACTGAAGCTTTCTTT
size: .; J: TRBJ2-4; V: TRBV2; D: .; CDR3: CASTDRAGTKNIQYF; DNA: TGTGCCAGCACTGACAGGGCGGGGACCAAAAACATTCAGTACTTC
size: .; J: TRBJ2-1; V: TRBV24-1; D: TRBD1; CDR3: CATSDPGPGTASTYNEQFF; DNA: TGTGCCACCAGTGATCCCGGACCCGGGACAGCAAGTACCTACAATGAGCAGTTCTTC
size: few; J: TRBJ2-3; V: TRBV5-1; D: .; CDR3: CASSYNSGPTDTQYF; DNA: TGCGCCAGCAGCTATAATAGCGGCCCCACAGATACGCAGTATTTT
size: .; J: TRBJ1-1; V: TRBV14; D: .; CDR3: CASSLDGAKNTEAFF; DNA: TGTGCCAGCAGCCTTGATGGGGCTAAGAACACTGAAGCTTTCTTT
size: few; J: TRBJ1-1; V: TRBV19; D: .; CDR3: CASSTQWNTEAFF; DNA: TGTGCCAGTAGTACCCAGTGGAACACTGAAGCTTTCTTT
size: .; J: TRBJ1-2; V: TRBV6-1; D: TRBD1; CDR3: CASSDRQGSGYTF; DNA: TGTGCCAGCAGTGATCGACAGGGTAGCGGCTACACCTTC
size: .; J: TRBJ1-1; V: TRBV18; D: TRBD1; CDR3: CASSGQGANTEAFF; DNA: TGTGCCAGCTCAGGACAGGGGGCGAACACTGAAGCTTTCTTT